These 24 T cell receptor beta chains originate from one sample sequenced in a study of T cells in Graves' hyperthyroidism and ophthalmopathy. Researchers amplified the TCR beta CDR3 regions from RNA transcripts. HTBI primers drove first-round RT-PCR of the TCR CDR3. Each CDR3 protein gets one entry after TCRdb re-called the multiplex PCR reads with MiXCR. The table shows hundreds of thousands of distinct CDR3 sequences, with 11% to 15% occurring only once. The sequencing sample was made of blood. The source is a woman aged 18-29 years with Graves' hyperthyroidism.

In its sample, this clonotype was seen a few times. The V and J genes are TRBV28 and TRBJ1-2, with a tentative D call TRBD1 (6 bases). Germline V lookup: CDR1 MDHEN, CDR2 SYDVKM. The germline V and J ends were trimmed by 1 base and 2 bases, with 17 bases remaining between them. The CDR3 extends over 17 amino acids. The CDR3 sequence: CASSLYKRGTKNYGYTF. Here the CDR3 DNA reads TGTGCCAGCAGTTTATATAAGAGGGGGACAAAGAACTATGGCTACACCTTC.

This clonotype was observed at least ten times. This chain joins TRBV15 and TRBJ2-3; D remains unclear. The germline gives CDR1 LNHNV, CDR2 YYDKDF (reference sequence). The CDR3 is 13 amino acids. The ends were cut back, 1 base at V and 6 bases at J, with 8 bases in the middle. The CDR3 loop reads CATSRAHGDTQYF. In nucleotides, the CDR3 is TGTGCCACCAGCAGAGCCCACGGGGATACGCAGTATTTT.

This clonotype was observed at least ten times. This chain joins TRBV9 and TRBJ2-3; 7 bases fit TRBD2. CDR1 and CDR2 from the germline V gene are SGDLS and YYNGEE. The J segment lost 4 bases and the V segment lost 4 bases, leaving 12 bases of the junction unmatched. The CDR3 sequence is 16 residues long. The CDR3 bases are TGTGCCAGCAGCTCCACGCGGCGGGAGTTGGCAGATACGCAGTATTTT. As protein: CASSSTRRELADTQYF.

This clonotype was observed at least ten times. The V and J genes are TRBV11-3 and TRBJ2-1, with D unclear. V was cut by 2 bases and J by 4 bases, with 12 bases left in between. The CDR3 contains 15 residues. Germline V gene lookup returns CDR1 SGHNT and CDR2 YENEEA. CDR3 in DNA: TGTGCCAGCAGCTTACGCCAGACACAGTACAATGAGCAGTTCTTC. This gives the protein CASSLRQTQYNEQFF.

A few counts support this clonotype. V is TRBV9 and J is TRBJ1-2, with D possibly matching TRBD1 (6 bases). With 1 base removed from V and 4 bases from J, the gap between germline ends came to 17 bases. The CDR3 contains 16 residues. The germline V gene encodes CDR1 SGDLS and CDR2 YYNGEE. DNA of the CDR3: TGTGCCAGCAGCGTATCGGCGAGGGGGGAGAGCTATGGCTACACCTTC. It is translated as CASSVSARGESYGYTF.

This clonotype was counted ten times or more. V gene TRBV12-3 or TRBV12-4 combines with J gene TRBJ2-7; D is possibly TRBD1 (6 bases). Trimming cost V 3 bases and J 2 bases, with 11 bases left between them. The CDR3 runs to 14 residues. CDR3 nucleotide sequence: TGTGCCAGCAGTTTTATTGAGGGGGCCTACGAGCAGTACTTC. This encodes CASSFIEGAYEQYF.

The chain joins TRBV29-1 to TRBJ1-1; maybe TRBD1 (6 bases). Trimming took off 2 bases at V and 8 bases at J, with 9 bases between the two ends. The V gene's germline CDR1 is SQVTM and CDR2 ANQGSEA. The CDR3 runs to 11 residues. CDR3 sequence reads: CSVENQGEAFF. The CDR3 DNA is TGCAGCGTTGAAAACCAGGGGGAAGCTTTCTTT.

This clonotype showed up just a few times. V usage is TRBV6-1 and J usage is TRBJ2-4; D remains ambiguous. CDR3 length equals 13 residues. Trimming pared 7 bases from V and 2 bases from J, leaving 9 bases between. Looked up from germline, CDR1 is MNHNS and CDR2 is SASEGT. DNA of the CDR3: TGTGCCAGCACCTCCGGCTCCAAAAACATTCAGTACTTC. Translated, it gives CASTSGSKNIQYF.

CDR3 region: CASSQRLTGADSFEQFF. The CDR3 nucleotides read TGCGCCAGCAGCCAAAGGCTCACAGGGGCGGACTCTTTTGAGCAGTTCTTC. The rearrangement links TRBV4-3 to TRBJ2-1; 7 bases are a match to TRBD1. Germline-derived CDR1 and CDR2 are LGHNA and YSLEER. V was clipped by 2 bases and J by 9 bases; unmatched bases: 16. This CDR3 has 17 residues.

This clonotype occurred many times. Its ends do not fully match the called genes, so a read error is possible. The gene calls are TRBV5-1 and TRBJ1-2; D is ambiguous. Looked up from germline, CDR1 is SGHRS and CDR2 is YFSETQ. This CDR3 region has 12 residues. The CDR3 bases are TGTGCCAGCAGCTTGGACGGCTATGGCTACACCTTC. Translating gives CASSLDGYGYTF.

This chain's CDR3 is CASSYRGLLYEQYF. The CDR3 bases are TGTGCCAGCAGTTACAGGGGGCTGCTCTACGAGCAGTACTTC. J is TRBJ2-7 and V is TRBV6-5; 7 bases are shared with TRBD1. This CDR3 is built from 14 residues. Trimming removed 2 bases from V and 3 bases from J; junction bases left unmatched: 4. From germline, CDR1 is MNHEY and CDR2 SVGAGI.

This clonotype has ten or more counts. The V and J genes are TRBV20-1 and TRBJ2-5, with 11 bases aligning to TRBD2. This CDR3 region has 16 residues. Germline V CDR1 and CDR2: DFQATT, SNEGSKA (reference sequence). J was trimmed by 1 base and V by 1 base; bases with no gene match: 5. The CDR3 here is CSARGAGTSGQETQYF. The CDR3 DNA sequence: TGCAGTGCTAGAGGGGCCGGGACTAGCGGCCAAGAGACCCAGTACTTC.

V is TRBV20-1 and J is TRBJ2-7; a possible D gene is TRBD2 (6 bases). This CDR3 comprises 14 residues. V shed 2 bases and J shed 2 bases, with 13 bases lying between them. CDR1 and CDR2 from the germline V gene are DFQATT and SNEGSKA (reference sequence). The CDR3 DNA reads as TGCAGTGCTAGACCGGGACTGGACCCCTACGAGCAGTACTTC. Amino acid sequence: CSARPGLDPYEQYF.

The chain links TRBV5-6 to TRBJ2-7, with unresolved D. The J call may be in error: the DNA end matches TRBJ2-1 better. The CDR3 is 13 amino acids. CDR1 and CDR2 from the germline V gene are SGHDT and YYEEEE. This CDR3 is CASSFGVSYEQFF. The CDR3 nucleotides read TGTGCCAGCAGCTTCGGCGTCTCCTACGAGCAGTTCTTC.

In this sample, this clonotype turned up many times. The rearrangement joins TRBV13 to TRBJ2-7, with 7 bases aligning to TRBD1. Germline V CDR1 and CDR2: PRHDT, FYEKMQ (reference sequence). This CDR3 spans 14 amino acids. Trimming cost V 5 bases and J 4 bases; bases outside gene matches: 8. The CDR3, as DNA: TGTGCCAGCAGCCCCGACAGGGCCGGGTACGAGCAGTACTTC. Translating it yields CASSPDRAGYEQYF.

In its sample, this clonotype was seen a few times. The rearrangement uses TRBV6-1 and TRBJ2-2; either TRBD1 or TRBD2 may fit D (6 bases each). The V end was cut by 8 bases, the J end by 6 bases, with 22 bases between. Germline-derived CDR1 and CDR2 are MNHNS and SASEGT. The CDR3 is 16 amino acids. CDR3: CASCLRGAGGPGELFF. The CDR3 bases are TGTGCCAGCTGCCTAAGGGGGGCCGGAGGGCCCGGGGAGCTGTTTTTT.

Many counts were recorded for this clonotype. CDR3 region: CAWSVIGGNQPQHF. The CDR3 coding sequence is TGTGCCTGGAGTGTGATAGGGGGCAATCAGCCCCAGCATTTT. V and J are TRBV30 and TRBJ1-5; the D gene is possibly TRBD1 (5 bases). This CDR3 has 14 amino acids. Looked up from germline, CDR1 is GTSNPN and CDR2 is SVGIG (reference sequence). V was cut by 0 bases and J by 2 bases, with 8 bases left in between.

The sample holds many counts of this clonotype. V gene TRBV20-1 combines with J gene TRBJ2-3; no definite D call. V was trimmed by 3 bases and J by 5 bases, leaving 9 bases between them. CDR1 is DFQATT, CDR2 SNEGSKA, per germline (reference sequence). The CDR3 extends over 12 amino acids. CDR3 amino acids: CSARPNVDTQYF. The CDR3 coding sequence is TGCAGTGCTAGGCCAAATGTAGATACGCAGTATTTT.

This clonotype was recorded many times. V is TRBV28 and J is TRBJ2-1; 7 bases map to TRBD2. CDR1 MDHEN and CDR2 SYDVKM come from the germline V gene. The V and J ends lost 6 bases and 4 bases, in that order; junction bases with no gene match: 9. The CDR3 totals 15 residues. CDR3 bases: TGTGCCAGCAGCCCCCGGGAGGCTGGGTACAATGAGCAGTTCTTC. As protein: CASSPREAGYNEQFF.

This clonotype was detected ten times or more. The rearrangement uses TRBV30 and TRBJ1-6; D uncertain. The length of the CDR3 is 12 residues. V dropped 5 bases and J dropped 7 bases, with 9 bases sitting between them. Germline CDR1 reads GTSNPN; CDR2 reads SVGIG (reference sequence). CDR3 sequence (DNA): TGTGCCTGGTCTGGATCCAATTCACCCCTCCACTTT. It is translated as CAWSGSNSPLHF.

This clonotype was seen repeatedly, ten times or more. The rearrangement joins TRBV18 to TRBJ1-2; unclear D gene. The CDR3 is made up of 14 amino acids. With 0 bases removed from V and 5 bases from J, the gap between germline ends came to 10 bases. Per germline, CDR1 KGHSH and CDR2 LQKENI. CDR3 in DNA: TGTGCCAGCTCACCACCGGGCAGTGGGTATGGCTACACCTTC. Its protein product is CASSPPGSGYGYTF.

The rearrangement uses TRBV29-1 and TRBJ2-4; weak D call: TRBD1 (6 bases). V lost 7 bases, J lost 5 bases, and 12 bases lay in between. Germline V gene data show CDR1 as SQVTM and CDR2 as ANQGSEA. This CDR3 is 12 amino acids long. The CDR3 is CSGKGQENIQYF. The CDR3 nucleotides are TGCAGCGGGAAGGGACAAGAAAACATTCAGTACTTC. The entire variable domain, with the rest obtained from reference TRBV29-1 and TRBJ2-4, is as follows: SAVISQKPSRDICQRGTSLTIQCQVDSQVTMMFWYRQQPGQSLTLIATANQGSEATYESGFVIDKFPISRPNLTFSTLTVSNMSPEDSSIYLCSGKGQENIQYFGAGTRLSVL.

In this sample, this clonotype turned up a few times. This chain joins TRBV4-1 and TRBJ2-7, with 10 bases aligning to TRBD2. V lost 3 bases, J lost 7 bases, and 12 bases stayed unmatched. The V gene's germline CDR1 is MGHRA and CDR2 YSYEKL. This CDR3 comprises 16 residues. The CDR3 DNA reads TGCGCCAGCAGCCAGCTAATAGCGGGAGGCCGTGGGGAGCAGTACTTC. This translates into CASSQLIAGGRGEQYF.

The chain uses TRBV7-2 and TRBJ2-5; TRBD2 matches 15 bases. The CDR3 loop spans 16 amino acids. V lost 4 bases and J lost 6; bases outside the gene matches: 6. Germline assignment: CDR1 SGHTA and CDR2 FQGNSA. The CDR3 DNA reads as TGTGCCAGCAGCTCGGGACTAGCGGGAGGAGGGCAGACCCAGTACTTC. Its protein product is CASSSGLAGGGQTQYF.